This T cell receptor beta chain emerged from a study of neurological immune-mediated disorders. Study-wide findings and caveats: HTLV-1-associated myelopathy led in TCR clonal expansion, while multiple sclerosis ranked lowest, below healthy controls.

This clonotype was counted at least ten times. The antigen is unknown. In germline, CDR1 is SGHRS, CDR2 YFSETQ. The CDR3 runs 17 residues. Trimming took 3 bases from V and 7 from J; bases not matched to a gene: 19. The time point: longitudinal time-point 1 (baseline). Healthy controls consisted of blood bank volunteers in Maryland, USA. Each TCR transcript was tagged with a 10-nucleotide random UMI during 5'RACE. A single run covered 15-18 subjects with over 160 million TCR-beta sequences. TCRdb reprocessed the 5' RACE reads via MiXCR and lists one record per CDR3 protein. The table includes over 55,000 distinct CDR3 sequences, around 9.6% detected once.

The clonotype comes from a man aged 30 to 39 in good health. V is TRBV5-1 and J is TRBJ2-7, with 7 bases lining up with TRBD1. The sequenced sample was PBMCs. The CDR3 DNA sequence: TGCGCCAGCAGCTGGACACGTTCCTGGGACAGTCTACGAGAGCAGTACTTC. This translates into CASSWTRSWDSLREQYF.